Below, 6 T cell receptor beta chains from the same sample are listed, as sequenced in a study of blood T cell repertoires in COVID-19. This table comes from immunoSEQ multiplex PCR, and its TCRdb copy is limited to in-frame clones, with some not included. Of fewer than 250,000 clones detected, approximately 81% appear once; the ten largest clones hold roughly a fifth. The specimen was peripheral blood. All receptors derive from a human donor in a cohort sampled during active COVID-19.

Comment on this clone: The sample has other DNA sequences that encode this CDR3 too. The CDR3 nucleotides are TGCGCCAGCAGTCTTACAGGCGAGAACACCGGGGAGCTGTTTTTT. Translation: CASSLTGENTGELFF. The chain joins TRBV5-1 to TRBJ2-2; maybe TRBD1 (5 bases). Germline CDR1 reads SGHRS; CDR2 reads YFSETQ. The CDR3 consists of 15 residues. V dropped 5 bases and J dropped 1 base, with 12 bases sitting between them.

This clone was recorded many times. This chain connects TRBV6-5 to TRBJ1-1, with D unclear. Germline assignment: CDR1 MNHEY and CDR2 SVGAGI. Trimming pared 5 bases from V and 8 bases from J, leaving 15 bases between. This CDR3 is built from 13 residues. The CDR3: CASSLGSYGEAFF. CDR3 DNA: TGTGCCAGCAGTCTGGGGAGCTACGGGGAAGCTTTCTTT.

The V call is TRBV10-3, the J call TRBJ2-3, with TRBD2 matching over 9 bases. This CDR3 has 14 amino acids. In germline, CDR1 is ENHRY, CDR2 SYGVKD. Trimming removed 7 bases from V and 0 bases from J; junction bases left unmatched: 2. The CDR3 bases are TGTGCCATCAAGGCGGGGGGGAGCACAGATACGCAGTATTTT. It codes for CAIKAGGSTDTQYF.

This rearrangement joins TRBV27 to TRBJ2-1; 7 bases align to TRBD1. CDR1 is MNHEY, CDR2 SMNVEV, per germline (reference sequence). This CDR3 has 13 residues. V lost 7 bases, J lost 8 bases, and 8 bases stayed unmatched. The CDR3 spells CASTPQGVYEQFF. The CDR3 nucleotides read TGTGCCAGCACTCCTCAGGGGGTATATGAGCAGTTCTTC.

This rearrangement joins TRBV11-1 to TRBJ1-1; possible D gene TRBD1, 6 bases. Trimming took off 5 bases at V and 0 bases at J, with 7 bases between the two ends. The CDR3 extends over 13 amino acids. Looked up from germline, CDR1 is SGHAT and CDR2 is FQDESV (reference sequence). The chain's CDR3 is CASSGQLNTEAFF. The CDR3 DNA reads as TGTGCCAGCAGCGGACAGTTGAACACTGAAGCTTTCTTT. Complete variable domain (other parts from reference TRBV11-1 and TRBJ1-1): EAEVAQSPRYKITEKSQAVAFWCDPISGHATLYWYRQILGQGPELLVQFQDESVVDDSQLPKDRFSAERLKGVDSTLKIQPAELGDSAMYLCASSGQLNTEAFFGQGTRLTVV.

The gene calls are TRBV10-3 and TRBJ2-1; 8 positions match TRBD2. The V gene's germline CDR1 is ENHRY and CDR2 SYGVKD. V trimming: 6 bases; J trimming: 4 bases; junction bases outside the gene matches: 5. This CDR3 is 14 amino acids long. The CDR3 spells CAIRAGTRYNEQFF. The CDR3 nucleotides are TGTGCCATCAGGGCCGGGACTAGGTACAATGAGCAGTTCTTC.